This TCR beta chain came from a study of sequential checkpoint blockade in melanoma. Study-wide background: Maintenance nivolumab came after either treatment sequence. Roughly 22 patients had matched tumor biopsies before treatment and at week 13 after nivolumab or ipilimumab alone.

Germline V CDR1 and CDR2: LNHDA, SQIVND (reference sequence). This CDR3 is 13 amino acids long. V was shortened by 7 bases and J by 3 bases, with 11 bases between the two germline ends. Study results and limitations: For nivolumab-first patients, baseline tumor clonality was associated with response.

Assay: immunoSEQ multiplex PCR; the TCRdb copy retains only in-frame clones and omits some. The repertoire holds about 18,000 clones, with 26% as singletons. Indicated treatment: randomized to nivolumab then ipilimumab (arm A) or the reverse (arm B). About this clone: No antigen is known for it.

The J gene is TRBJ2-3, the V gene TRBV19, with D unresolved. The receptor was derived from a human donor with melanoma. Specimen: tumor tissue (inferred from file names), collected from a patient given nivolumab and ipilimumab in sequence. CDR3: CASTPYKTDTQYF. The CDR3, as DNA: TGTGCCAGTACCCCATATAAGACAGATACGCAGTATTTT.